This TCR beta chain stems from a study of Ad26.COV2.S vaccination and SARS-CoV-2 variants (dated by TCRdb to about 2021). Some background on the complete study: Donors in the vaccine arm were drawn from COV1001, a multicentre, randomized, double-blind, placebo-controlled phase I-IIa trial testing Ad26.COV2.S in healthy adults. A total of roughly 30 samples were included in the TCR-sequenced set, comprising about 20 Ad26.COV2.S vaccine recipients, 5 placebo recipients and 8 SARS-CoV-2 convalescent individuals. Blinding of investigators to trial group allocation was maintained during experiments and outcome assessment. Dosing of Ad26.COV2.S was intramuscular, at either 5x10^10 or 1x10^11 viral particles, delivered as one shot or as two shots spaced 56 days apart. Trial participants were randomized into five groups of five: low-dose or high-dose Ad26.COV2.S given once or twice, or placebo on both occasions. The specificity and breadth of SARS-CoV-2-reactive T cell receptors after Ad26.COV2.S vaccination were assessed by TCRbeta repertoire sequencing. The study at large found these results: Vaccine and placebo recipients had similar non-spike TCR breadth, a finding consistent with the vaccine containing only spike. It was noted by the authors that total T cell responses may have been underestimated by the TCR breadth and depth analyses. The study lacked the statistical power to compare responses across vaccine doses or regimens. Spike-specific TCR breadth was higher in Ad26.COV2.S recipients than in placebo recipients (P = 0.0014). Substantial breadth of spike-specific CD8+ and CD4+ T cell responses was reported after vaccination.

Taken from the germline V gene, the CDR1 and CDR2 loops are MGHDK and SYGVNS. Inclusive of the bounding cysteine and phenylalanine, the CDR3 is 15 residues long. Only the CDR3 DNA stays, 45 bases, in frame from base 1. V is shortened by 1 base, J by 6 bases, and the region joining them spans 15 bases. In light of the paper, this sample's treatment or condition label describes: some 20 received Ad26.COV2.S at low or high dose, single or two shots; a few received placebo; per-sample allocation not given. Repertoires of vaccine and placebo recipients were sequenced from samples taken on day 63 after the first injection. Cohort 1b enrolled around 24 adults aged 18-55 years at a single site in Boston, USA, between 29 July and 7 August 2020. As a vaccine, Ad26.COV2.S was a replication-incompetent adenovirus type 26 vector that expressed a prefusion-stabilized SARS-CoV-2 spike protein derived from the original Wuhan strain.

TCRbeta CDR3 regions were sequenced with the immunoSEQ Assay. After extraction, genomic DNA underwent amplification by bias-controlled multiplex PCR, followed by high-throughput sequencing. The original methods were these. To quantify the absolute abundance of every unique TCRbeta CDR3 region, sequences were collapsed and filtered. T cell fraction was estimated by normalizing TCRbeta template counts to usable DNA, which was measured by amplifying reference genes present in all nucleated cells. Repertoire TCRs were annotated as SARS-CoV-2-specific when V gene, CDR3 amino acid sequence and J gene were exactly matched to a known reactive TCR set. MIRA supplied the reference SARS-CoV-2 TCR set, which was filtered for enrichment in COVID-19-positive ImmuneCODE repertoires so that public or cross-reactive TCRs were removed. Using the MIRA antigens, annotated TCRs were further analysed by specific ORF or by position within an ORF. Depth was the summed frequency of annotated unique rearrangements, while breadth was defined as annotated unique rearrangements over total unique productive rearrangements. Two-sided Wilcoxon rank-sum tests were used to compare TCR breadth between groups. TCRdb retrieved this table from immuneACCESS and kept in-frame rearrangements only. Not all clones are present; in checked studies, unresolved V genes account for under half, and no reason is known for the remainder. That table furnishes V, J and clone size, whereas the DNA furnished D and trimming. The sample table lists about 680,000 clones, around 89% of them with a count of one. The top ten clones comprise approximately 1.5% of the sample.

Notes on this clone: What this receptor recognizes is not known. No qualities accompany the bases; no much larger clone lies one base away.

The TCR comes from a person aged 18 to 59 who received the Ad26.COV2.S COVID-19 vaccine or a placebo. The chain was built from TRBV25-1 and TRBJ1-1; the D gene cannot be resolved reliably. The sample here was peripheral blood, taken in a trial of Ad26.COV2.S vaccine versus placebo. CDR3 reads: CASSESSRPSPEAFF. The bases read TGTGCCAGCAGTGAATCCTCTCGGCCGTCACCTGAAGCTTTCTTT.